The 29 T cell receptor beta chains in this list originate from one sample, sequenced in a study of blood T cells in healthy people across ages. The use of a sample-barcoded 5' primer and a J-beta primer mix characterized a second PCR of 7 to 11 cycles. MiXCR, applied by TCRdb to the 5' RACE reads, yields one record per CDR3 protein. The profile shows about 1.7 million distinct CDR3 sequences, 28% of them singletons. The specimen sequenced was blood. These receptors originate from a woman in her thirties in good health.

This clonotype was detected only once. One end of the junction varies from germline; a read error may be responsible. The CDR3 protein is CASSSHSRNSGANALTF. The CDR3 DNA reads TGCGCCAGCAGCTCTCATTCACGGAACTCTGGGGCCAACGCCCTGACTTTC. J is TRBJ2-6 and V is TRBV5-1, with D possibly being TRBD1 (5 bases). Germline V lookup: CDR1 SGHRS, CDR2 YFSETQ. The CDR3 totals 17 residues. Combining the CDR3 with reference TRBV5-1 and TRBJ2-6 gives the whole variable domain KAGVTQTPRYLIKTRGQQVTLSCSPISGHRSVSWYQQTPGQGLQFLFEYFSETQRNKGNFPGRFSGRQFSNSRSEMNVSTLELGDSALYLCASSSHSRNSGANALTFGAGSRLTVL.

This clonotype was picked up a small number of times. The genes are TRBV7-6 and TRBJ1-6, with TRBD1 matching 9 bases. Germline V gene data show CDR1 as SGHVS and CDR2 as FNYEAQ. The CDR3 runs to 17 residues. The ends lost 1 base at V and 6 bases at J; junction bases unmatched: 7. CDR3 sequence: CASSLVGGQGTNSPLHF. The CDR3, as DNA: TGTGCCAGCAGCTTAGTAGGCGGACAGGGGACTAATTCACCCCTCCACTTT.

This clonotype came up many times. The chain combines TRBV5-1 with TRBJ2-7; 11 bases match TRBD2. J was trimmed by 2 bases and V by 0 bases; bases with no gene match: 10. The CDR3 contains 18 residues. Germline loops: CDR1 SGHRS, CDR2 YFSETQ. The CDR3 is CASSLVVTSGERPYEQYF. The CDR3 DNA reads TGCGCCAGCAGCTTGGTTGTGACTAGCGGGGAAAGACCCTACGAGCAGTACTTC.

This clonotype was observed many times. The rearrangement uses TRBV12-3 or TRBV12-4 and TRBJ1-2; D is unresolved. V dropped 5 bases and J dropped 3 bases, with 13 bases sitting between them. This CDR3 region has 14 residues. The CDR3: CASSLPAKDYGYTF. For the CDR3, the DNA is TGTGCCAGCAGTCTCCCGGCGAAGGACTATGGCTACACCTTC.

This chain joins TRBV5-1 and TRBJ2-1; D is unclear. Germline V CDR1 and CDR2: SGHRS, YFSETQ. This CDR3 region has 10 residues. Trimming took 2 bases from V and 13 from J, leaving 7 bases between them. Here the CDR3 reads CASSLEAQFF. The CDR3 nucleotides read TGCGCCAGCAGCTTAGAGGCCCAGTTCTTC.

The V and J genes are TRBV6-2 or TRBV6-3 and TRBJ2-5, with D maybe TRBD1 (5 bases). V shed 1 base and J shed 3 bases, with 9 bases lying between them. Germline CDR1 and CDR2: MNHEY and SVGEGT. The CDR3 is 14 residues long. In DNA form, the CDR3 reads TGTGCCAGCAGTTACTTCGCAGGGAAAGAGACCCAGTACTTC. Its translation: CASSYFAGKETQYF.

On this clonotype: This may come from a read error, since a much larger clone is one base off. The CDR3 sequence: CAGSVEGDNEQFF. DNA for the CDR3: TGTGCCGGCAGCGTAGAGGGGGACAATGAGCAGTTCTTC. The chain uses TRBV9 and TRBJ2-1; the D gene is possibly TRBD1 (6 bases). Per the germline V gene, CDR1 is SGDLS and CDR2 is YYNGEE. The CDR3 has 13 amino acids.

This clonotype occurred many times. The J gene is TRBJ2-7, the V gene TRBV3-1, with D unresolved. Germline loops: CDR1 LGHDT, CDR2 YNNKEL (reference sequence). Trimming left V 0 bases short and J 2 bases short, with 11 bases between. The CDR3 runs 15 residues. CDR3 residues: CASSQDLDGPYEQYF. The CDR3 coding sequence is TGTGCCAGCAGCCAAGATTTGGACGGTCCCTACGAGCAGTACTTC.

This clonotype turned up a few times. V is TRBV7-9 and J is TRBJ2-3, with D unclear. Germline assignment: CDR1 SEHNR and CDR2 FQNEAQ (reference sequence). This CDR3 is built from 16 residues. With 4 bases removed from V and 2 bases from J, the gap between germline ends came to 16 bases. The CDR3 protein is CASSSLAERATDTQYF. As DNA, the CDR3 is TGTGCCAGCAGCTCTCTGGCGGAAAGAGCCACAGATACGCAGTATTTT.

The V and J genes are TRBV20-1 and TRBJ2-5, with 12 bases aligning to TRBD2. CDR1 is DFQATT and CDR2 is SNEGSKA in the germline V gene (reference sequence). Losses at the gene ends were 6 bases for V and 5 bases for J; bases not matched to a gene: 7. The CDR3 is 14 residues long. CDR3 DNA: TGCAGTGCCCTCACTAGCGGGGGGTCCGAGACCCAGTACTTC. It codes for CSALTSGGSETQYF.

A few counts support this clonotype. V usage is TRBV9 and J usage is TRBJ2-3, with D perhaps matching TRBD2 (6 bases). The germline V gene encodes CDR1 SGDLS and CDR2 YYNGEE. This CDR3 has 17 amino acids. V lost 3 bases, J lost 1 base, and 18 bases lay in between. The CDR3 spells CASSGGSGGGGTDTQYF. In DNA form, the CDR3 reads TGTGCCAGCAGCGGAGGTTCCGGGGGAGGCGGCACAGATACGCAGTATTTT.

A few counts support this clonotype. The V gene is TRBV12-3 or TRBV12-4, the J gene TRBJ2-7; 8 bases line up with TRBD2. The CDR3 is 15 amino acids. The J segment lost 3 bases and the V segment lost 5 bases, leaving 9 bases of the junction unmatched. The CDR3 is CASSPGTRWGYEQYF. In nucleotides, the CDR3 is TGTGCCAGCAGTCCCGGGACTAGATGGGGCTACGAGCAGTACTTC.

In its sample, this clonotype was seen many times. Here the CDR3 reads CASSSGLPLDTQYF. CDR3 in DNA: TGTGCCAGCAGTTCGGGACTCCCCCTTGATACGCAGTATTTT. The rearrangement uses TRBV6-5 and TRBJ2-3; a possible D gene is TRBD2 (6 bases). Germline V lookup: CDR1 MNHEY, CDR2 SVGAGI. Trimming stripped 4 bases from V and 6 bases from J, with 14 bases between. This CDR3 is built from 14 residues.

Concerning this clonotype itself: A much larger clone lies a single base off, so this may be a read error. This CDR3 is missing its conserved last phenylalanine or tryptophan, likely due to a read error. The V call is TRBV20-1, the J call TRBJ2-5; 8 bases are a match to TRBD1. The junction had 6 bases not matched to a gene; V was cut back by 5 bases and J by 4 bases. CDR3 length: 13 residues. From germline, CDR1 is DFQATT and CDR2 SNEGSKA (reference sequence). CDR3 loop: CSAGQGGAETQYV. In nucleotides, the CDR3 is TGCAGTGCTGGACAGGGAGGTGCAGAGACCCAGTACGTC.

This clonotype was seen only a few times. A much bigger clone sits one base away, suggesting this may be a read error. This chain connects TRBV5-1 to TRBJ2-5; 10 nucleotides align to TRBD1. V trimming: 4 bases; J trimming: 11 bases; junction bases outside the gene matches: 26. This CDR3 is built from 19 residues. The germline CDR1 and CDR2 sequences are SGHRS and YFSETQ. The CDR3 region has the DNA TGCGCCAGCAGCGAATCGGGACAGGGGTACATTAGGACGGACAATGAGCAGTACTTC. Protein sequence: CASSESGQGYIRTDNEQYF.

V gene TRBV20-1 combines with J gene TRBJ2-7; possibly TRBD2 for D (6 bases). V was clipped by 3 bases and J by 3 bases, with 12 bases between them. The CDR3 runs to 13 residues. The germline CDR1 and CDR2 sequences are DFQATT and SNEGSKA (reference sequence). The CDR3, as DNA: TGCAGTGCTAGCGGCGGGGAACGCTACGAGCAGTACTTC. Residues: CSASGGERYEQYF.

This clonotype has a handful of counts. J is TRBJ2-7 and V is TRBV12-3 or TRBV12-4; 8 bases fit TRBD2. The CDR3 is made up of 14 amino acids. Trimming removed 3 bases from V and 5 bases from J; junction bases left unmatched: 6. CDR3 DNA sequence: TGTGCCAGCAGTTTCCAGCGGGAGTTCGACGAGCAGTACTTC. Amino acid sequence: CASSFQREFDEQYF.

This clonotype was seen only a few times. CDR3: CSAPRQGTYEQYF. DNA of the CDR3: TGCAGTGCTCCCCGACAGGGGACCTACGAGCAGTACTTC. The chain combines TRBV20-1 with TRBJ2-7, with 8 positions matching TRBD1. In germline, CDR1 is DFQATT, CDR2 SNEGSKA (reference sequence). Germline trimming cut 5 bases from V and 2 bases from J; bases unmatched to any gene: 5. The CDR3 loop spans 13 amino acids.

This clonotype showed up just once. The chain recombines TRBV6-6 with TRBJ2-2, with 7 bases matching TRBD2. CDR3 size: 15 residues. The trim removed 1 base at V and 1 base at J, leaving 0 bases unmatched. The germline V gene has CDR1 MNHNY and CDR2 SVGAGI (reference sequence). The CDR3 here is CASSYLAGNTGELFF. CDR3 nucleotide sequence: TGTGCCAGCAGTTACTTAGCGGGGAACACCGGGGAGCTGTTTTTT.

This clonotype showed up just a few times. This sequence joins TRBV10-2 and TRBJ1-5; D gene ambiguous. The V and J ends lost 8 bases and 8 bases respectively, with 16 bases between them. The V gene's germline CDR1 is WSHSY and CDR2 SAAADI. CDR3 size: 13 residues. In DNA form, the CDR3 reads TGCGCCAGCGGACGAAGGGTCCAGGAGCCCCAGCATTTT. It codes for CASGRRVQEPQHF.

A note on this clonotype: Since a much larger clone is just one base distant, this may be a read error. This chain joins TRBV5-1 and TRBJ2-7, with D perhaps TRBD1 (6 bases). This CDR3 has 13 residues. Germline V gives CDR1 SGHRS, CDR2 YFSETQ. DNA for the CDR3: TGCGCCAGCAGGCTGGACAGAACCTACGGGCAGTACTTC. It is translated as CASRLDRTYGQYF.

The chain has TRBV18 and TRBJ2-1; D remains unclear. Germline CDR1 KGHSH, CDR2 LQKENI. CDR3 length: 16 amino acids. The V and J ends lost 0 bases and 9 bases respectively, with 18 bases between them. The CDR3, as DNA: TGTGCCAGCTCACCACCCGTCGGGTTGGGTTCTGGTGAGCAGTTCTTC. Encoded protein: CASSPPVGLGSGEQFF. Together with reference TRBV18 and TRBJ2-1, the CDR3 gives the full variable domain: NAGVMQNPRHLVRRRGQEARLRCSPMKGHSHVYWYRQLPEEGLKFMVYLQKENIIDESGMPKERFSAEFPKEGPSILRIQQVVRGDSAAYFCASSPPVGLGSGEQFFGPGTRLTVL.

This clonotype has a handful of counts. V usage is TRBV2 and J usage is TRBJ2-2, with a weak D call TRBD1 (6 bases). This CDR3 comprises 14 residues. Germline CDR1 SNHLY, CDR2 FYNNEI. The ends were cut back, 0 bases at V and 6 bases at J, with 8 bases in the middle. CDR3 sequence (DNA): TGTGCCAGCAGTGAAGCGGGGGCAGCCGGGGAGCTGTTTTTT. Translating gives CASSEAGAAGELFF.

The V and J genes are TRBV14 and TRBJ2-7; D is ambiguous. The CDR3 contains 16 residues. Looked up from germline, CDR1 is SGHDN and CDR2 is FVKESK. Trimming took 0 bases from V and 4 from J, leaving 16 bases between them. CDR3 DNA: TGTGCCAGCAGCCAAGACAGGAAGGCCGACGCGTACGAGCAGTACTTC. Amino acids: CASSQDRKADAYEQYF.

This clonotype was recorded at least ten times. The chain uses TRBV20-1 and TRBJ1-2, with TRBD1 matching 9 bases. The J segment lost 3 bases and the V segment lost 4 bases, leaving 3 bases of the junction unmatched. CDR1 is DFQATT and CDR2 is SNEGSKA in the germline V gene (reference sequence). The CDR3 contains 13 residues. CDR3 nucleotides: TGCAGTGCTACACAGGGGGCTGACTATGGCTACACCTTC. Translating it yields CSATQGADYGYTF.

The rearrangement links TRBV7-2 to TRBJ1-2; 10 bases align to TRBD1. CDR1 is SGHTA and CDR2 is FQGNSA in the germline V gene. V dropped 4 bases and J dropped 4; count of bases not matched to a gene: 12. CDR3 length equals 17 residues. CDR3 residues: CASSYDRGRGGSYGYTF. CDR3 DNA sequence: TGTGCCAGCAGCTATGACAGGGGGCGAGGAGGTAGCTATGGCTACACCTTC.

This chain connects TRBV10-2 to TRBJ2-7, with 7 bases that match TRBD1. The CDR3 extends over 13 amino acids. Germline loops: CDR1 WSHSY, CDR2 SAAADI. Trimming removed 8 bases from V and 3 bases from J; junction bases left unmatched: 7. The CDR3 sequence is CASLGTVSYEQYF. CDR3 coding DNA: TGCGCCAGCTTGGGGACAGTAAGCTACGAGCAGTACTTC.

CDR3 in DNA: TGTGCCAGCAGCAGGAAAGGGACTAGCGGGGCCCAGGGTGAGCAGTTCTTC. It codes for CASSRKGTSGAQGEQFF. V and J are TRBV21-1 and TRBJ2-1; TRBD2 reflects the table's D call only, with no check against the DNA. TRBV21-1 is given as a pseudogene. This CDR3 comprises 17 residues.

This clonotype occurred many times. Its ends do not fully match the called genes, so a read error is possible. The rearrangement joins TRBV6-5 to TRBJ2-1; D is unresolved. From germline, CDR1 is MNHEY and CDR2 SVGAGI. This CDR3 contains 15 residues. CDR3 bases: TGTGCCAGCAGTGACTCACCTGTAGGCTACAATGAGCAGTTCTTC. This gives the protein CASSDSPVGYNEQFF.